This T cell receptor beta chain was sequenced for a study of shared clonotypes between healthy human individuals. Measured with immunoSEQ multiplex PCR; TCRdb has only the in-frame clones, and not every one. The sample lists around 2,000,000 clones, 85% to 95% occurring once. The CDR3 length is 14 residues. Trimming removed 3 bases from V and 5 bases from J, with 15 bases in between. Germline V gene lookup returns CDR1 SGHNT and CDR2 YYREEE (reference sequence). Only CD45RO-negative cells positively selected for CCR7 counted as naive CD8 cells, so terminally differentiated effector memory CD45RA+ cells were excluded.

The gene calls are TRBV5-4 and TRBJ2-7, with TRBD2 as a possible D gene (5 bases). The TCR comes from a man aged 18-30 years in good health. Sample: naive CD8+ T cells sorted from blood. CDR3: CASSSDYSTHEQYF. CDR3 sequence (DNA): TGTGCCAGCAGCTCCGACTACTCTACCCACGAGCAGTACTTC.